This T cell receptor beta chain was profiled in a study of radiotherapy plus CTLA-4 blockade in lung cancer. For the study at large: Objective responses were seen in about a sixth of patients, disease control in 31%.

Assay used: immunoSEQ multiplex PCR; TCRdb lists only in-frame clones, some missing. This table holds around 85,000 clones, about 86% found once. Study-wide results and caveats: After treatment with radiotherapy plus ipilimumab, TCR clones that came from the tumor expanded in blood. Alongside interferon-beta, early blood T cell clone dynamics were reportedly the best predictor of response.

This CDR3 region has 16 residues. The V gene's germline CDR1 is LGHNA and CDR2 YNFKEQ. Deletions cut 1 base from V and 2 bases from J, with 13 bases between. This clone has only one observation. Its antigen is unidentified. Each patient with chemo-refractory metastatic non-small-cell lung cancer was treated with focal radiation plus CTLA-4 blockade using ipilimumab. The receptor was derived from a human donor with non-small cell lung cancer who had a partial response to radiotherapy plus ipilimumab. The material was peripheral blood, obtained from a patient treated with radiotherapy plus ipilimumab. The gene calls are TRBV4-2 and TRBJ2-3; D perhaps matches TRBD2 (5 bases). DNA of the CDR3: TGTGCCAGCAGCCAAGGGGTCCAGCGGTACACAGATACGCAGTATTTT. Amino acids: CASSQGVQRYTDTQYF.